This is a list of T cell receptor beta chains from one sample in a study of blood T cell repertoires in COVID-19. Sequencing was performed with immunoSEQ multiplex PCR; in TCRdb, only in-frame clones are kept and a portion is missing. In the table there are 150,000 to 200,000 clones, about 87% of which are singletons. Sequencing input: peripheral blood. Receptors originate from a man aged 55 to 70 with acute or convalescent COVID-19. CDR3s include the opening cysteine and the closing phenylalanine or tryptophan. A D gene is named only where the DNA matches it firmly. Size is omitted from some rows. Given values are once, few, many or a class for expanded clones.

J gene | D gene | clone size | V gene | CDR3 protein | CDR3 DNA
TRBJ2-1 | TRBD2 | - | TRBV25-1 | CASSDPGRGSYNEQFF | TGTGCCAGCAGTGATCCGGGGCGGGGGTCCTACAATGAGCAGTTCTTC
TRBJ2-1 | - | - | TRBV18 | CASSPGVAAFNEQFF | TGTGCCAGCTCACCAGGAGTAGCGGCCTTCAATGAGCAGTTCTTC
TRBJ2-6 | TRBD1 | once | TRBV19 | CASSIQGAGANVLTF | TGTGCCAGTAGTATACAGGGGGCTGGGGCCAACGTCCTGACTTTC
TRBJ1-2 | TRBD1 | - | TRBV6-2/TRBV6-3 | CASSHRGLLDGYTF | TGTGCCAGCAGTCACAGGGGGCTGTTGGATGGCTACACCTTC
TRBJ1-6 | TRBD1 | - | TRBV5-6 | CASSRQGVYSPLHF | TGTGCCAGCAGCAGACAGGGTGTGTATTCACCCCTCCACTTT
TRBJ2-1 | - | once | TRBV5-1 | CASSSAGGTGGPYNEQFF | TGCGCCAGCAGCTCGGCAGGGGGGACGGGAGGGCCTTACAATGAGCAGTTCTTC
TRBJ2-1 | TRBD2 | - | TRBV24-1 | CATSDPTSGGTGQFF | TGTGCCACCAGTGACCCGACTAGCGGGGGGACAGGGCAGTTCTTC
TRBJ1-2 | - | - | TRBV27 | CASSPLYLTEGYTF | TGTGCCAGCAGTCCCCTCTACCTGACAGAAGGCTACACCTTC
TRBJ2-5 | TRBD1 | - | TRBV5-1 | CASRSGQGTSSETQYF | TGCGCCAGCAGGTCGGGACAGGGAACCTCAAGCGAGACCCAGTACTTC
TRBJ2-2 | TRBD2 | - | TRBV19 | CASSPLRLAAPGELFF | TGTGCCAGTAGTCCTCTTCGACTAGCGGCCCCCGGGGAGCTGTTTTTT
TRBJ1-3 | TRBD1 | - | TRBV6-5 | CASSVDRGGNTIYF | TGTGCCAGCAGCGTCGACAGGGGTGGAAACACCATATATTTT
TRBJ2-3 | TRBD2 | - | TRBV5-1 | CASSFNGGTDTQYF | TGCGCCAGCAGCTTTAACGGGGGGACAGATACGCAGTATTTT
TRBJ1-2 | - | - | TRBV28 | CASSGAGTRVGYTF | TGTGCCAGCAGTGGGGCCGGGACAAGGGTTGGCTACACCTTC
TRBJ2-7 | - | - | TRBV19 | CASRHQGSEQYF | TGTGCCAGCCGCCATCAGGGAAGCGAGCAGTACTTC
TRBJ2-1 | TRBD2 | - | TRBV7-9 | CASSDRTSGTHNEQFF | TGTGCCAGCAGCGACCGGACTAGCGGGACACACAATGAGCAGTTCTTC
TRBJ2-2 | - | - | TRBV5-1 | CASSLDQAGELFF | TGCGCCAGCAGCTTGGATCAGGCCGGGGAGCTGTTTTTT
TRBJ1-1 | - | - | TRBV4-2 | CASRPQRGRDTEAFF | TGTGCCAGCAGGCCCCAGCGGGGAAGGGACACTGAAGCTTTCTTT
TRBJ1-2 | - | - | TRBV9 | CASSVATDYGYTF | TGTGCCAGCAGCGTAGCTACAGACTATGGCTACACCTTC
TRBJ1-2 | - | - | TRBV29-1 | CSVGQSRDGYTF | TGCAGCGTTGGTCAGTCCAGGGATGGCTACACCTTC
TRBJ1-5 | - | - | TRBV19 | CASSIGVGRENQPQHF | TGTGCCAGTAGTATCGGCGTAGGGAGGGAGAATCAGCCCCAGCATTTT
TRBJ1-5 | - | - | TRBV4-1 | CASSQEAPGRGNQPQHF | TGCGCCAGCAGCCAAGAGGCCCCGGGGAGGGGAAATCAGCCCCAGCATTTT
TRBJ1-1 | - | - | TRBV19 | CASSIEGRVVEVNTEAFF | TGTGCCAGTAGTATAGAAGGCAGGGTTGTAGAGGTGAACACTGAAGCTTTCTTT
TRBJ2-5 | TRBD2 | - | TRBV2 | CASSLGGVLRETQYF | TGTGCCAGCAGTCTGGGGGGGGTTCTAAGGGAGACCCAGTACTTC
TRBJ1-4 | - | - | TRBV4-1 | CASSPGDTYEKLFF | TGCGCCAGCAGCCCAGGGGACACCTATGAAAAACTGTTTTTT
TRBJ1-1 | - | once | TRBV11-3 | CASSHRGGEEAFF | TGTGCCAGCAGCCATAGGGGGGGAGAAGAAGCTTTCTTT
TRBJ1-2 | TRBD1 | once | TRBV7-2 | CASSWKGQGAGYTF | TGTGCCAGCAGCTGGAAGGGACAGGGGGCTGGCTACACCTTC
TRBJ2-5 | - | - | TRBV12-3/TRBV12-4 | CASSSLETQYF | TGTGCCAGCAGTTCCCTTGAGACCCAGTACTTC
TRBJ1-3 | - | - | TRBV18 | CASSPRKYNSGNTIYF | TGTGCCAGCTCACCACGAAAGTACAACTCTGGAAACACCATATATTTT
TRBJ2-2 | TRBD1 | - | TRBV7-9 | CGRQGLSNTGELFF | TGTGGGCGACAGGGCCTTTCGAACACCGGGGAGCTGTTTTTT
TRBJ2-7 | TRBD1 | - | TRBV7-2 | CASSLRTGLYEQYF | TGTGCCAGCAGCTTAAGGACAGGGCTATACGAGCAGTACTTC
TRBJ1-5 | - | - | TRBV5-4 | CASSRGGSQPQHF | TGTGCCAGCAGCCGAGGGGGTTCTCAGCCCCAGCATTTT
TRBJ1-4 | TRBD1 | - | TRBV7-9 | CASSGETGYNEKLFF | TGTGCCAGCAGCGGGGAGACAGGGTACAATGAAAAACTGTTTTTT
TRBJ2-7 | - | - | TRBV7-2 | CASSLQGGNSYEQYF | TGTGCCAGCAGTCTACAGGGGGGGAACTCCTACGAGCAGTACTTC
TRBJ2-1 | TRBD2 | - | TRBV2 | CASSNRTSKRIF | TGTGCCAGCAGTAACCGGACTAGCAAACGGATCTTC
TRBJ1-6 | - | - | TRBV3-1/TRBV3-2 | CASSQGGGWRGVALHF | TGTGCCAGCAGCCAAGGCGGGGGCTGGCGGGGAGTTGCCCTCCACTTT
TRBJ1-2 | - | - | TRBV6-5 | CASSGGLSGGGYTF | TGTGCCAGCAGCGGGGGGTTGTCGGGAGGTGGCTACACCTTC
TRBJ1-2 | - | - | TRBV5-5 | CASSRTVYGYTF | TGTGCCAGCAGCCGAACGGTCTATGGCTACACCTTC
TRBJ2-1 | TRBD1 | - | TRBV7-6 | CASSLATGSSYNEQFF | TGTGCCAGCAGCTTAGCGACAGGGAGCTCCTACAATGAGCAGTTCTTC
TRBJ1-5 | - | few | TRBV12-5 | CASGLRGQPQHF | TGTGCTAGTGGTCTCAGGGGTCAGCCCCAGCATTTT
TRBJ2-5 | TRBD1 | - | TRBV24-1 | CATSDEGGIETQYF | TGTGCCACCAGTGATGAAGGGGGCATCGAGACCCAGTACTTC
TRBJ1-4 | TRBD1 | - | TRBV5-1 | CASSPGTVGEKLFF | TGCGCCAGCAGCCCGGGGACAGTCGGGGAAAAACTGTTTTTT
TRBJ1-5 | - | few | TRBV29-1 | CSVGLAGNQPQHF | TGCAGCGTTGGGCTCGCAGGGAATCAGCCCCAGCATTTT
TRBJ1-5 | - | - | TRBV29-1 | CSVQQGWDQPQHF | TGCAGCGTACAGCAGGGTTGGGATCAGCCCCAGCATTTT
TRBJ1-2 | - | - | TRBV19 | CASETGLGGYTF | TGTGCCAGTGAAACAGGGTTGGGTGGCTACACCTTC
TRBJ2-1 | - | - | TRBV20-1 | CSARRGIEQFF | TGCAGTGCTAGGCGCGGAATTGAGCAGTTCTTC
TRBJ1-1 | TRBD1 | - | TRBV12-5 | CASGLSGGTEAFF | TGTGCTAGTGGTTTGTCAGGGGGCACTGAAGCTTTCTTT
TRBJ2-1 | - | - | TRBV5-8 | CASSILGSSYNEQFF | TGTGCCAGCAGCATTCTGGGGAGCTCCTACAATGAGCAGTTCTTC
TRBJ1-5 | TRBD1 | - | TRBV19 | CASSIRGLRNRGYQPQHF | TGTGCCAGTAGTATAAGGGGGCTCCGTAACAGGGGCTACCAGCCCCAGCATTTT